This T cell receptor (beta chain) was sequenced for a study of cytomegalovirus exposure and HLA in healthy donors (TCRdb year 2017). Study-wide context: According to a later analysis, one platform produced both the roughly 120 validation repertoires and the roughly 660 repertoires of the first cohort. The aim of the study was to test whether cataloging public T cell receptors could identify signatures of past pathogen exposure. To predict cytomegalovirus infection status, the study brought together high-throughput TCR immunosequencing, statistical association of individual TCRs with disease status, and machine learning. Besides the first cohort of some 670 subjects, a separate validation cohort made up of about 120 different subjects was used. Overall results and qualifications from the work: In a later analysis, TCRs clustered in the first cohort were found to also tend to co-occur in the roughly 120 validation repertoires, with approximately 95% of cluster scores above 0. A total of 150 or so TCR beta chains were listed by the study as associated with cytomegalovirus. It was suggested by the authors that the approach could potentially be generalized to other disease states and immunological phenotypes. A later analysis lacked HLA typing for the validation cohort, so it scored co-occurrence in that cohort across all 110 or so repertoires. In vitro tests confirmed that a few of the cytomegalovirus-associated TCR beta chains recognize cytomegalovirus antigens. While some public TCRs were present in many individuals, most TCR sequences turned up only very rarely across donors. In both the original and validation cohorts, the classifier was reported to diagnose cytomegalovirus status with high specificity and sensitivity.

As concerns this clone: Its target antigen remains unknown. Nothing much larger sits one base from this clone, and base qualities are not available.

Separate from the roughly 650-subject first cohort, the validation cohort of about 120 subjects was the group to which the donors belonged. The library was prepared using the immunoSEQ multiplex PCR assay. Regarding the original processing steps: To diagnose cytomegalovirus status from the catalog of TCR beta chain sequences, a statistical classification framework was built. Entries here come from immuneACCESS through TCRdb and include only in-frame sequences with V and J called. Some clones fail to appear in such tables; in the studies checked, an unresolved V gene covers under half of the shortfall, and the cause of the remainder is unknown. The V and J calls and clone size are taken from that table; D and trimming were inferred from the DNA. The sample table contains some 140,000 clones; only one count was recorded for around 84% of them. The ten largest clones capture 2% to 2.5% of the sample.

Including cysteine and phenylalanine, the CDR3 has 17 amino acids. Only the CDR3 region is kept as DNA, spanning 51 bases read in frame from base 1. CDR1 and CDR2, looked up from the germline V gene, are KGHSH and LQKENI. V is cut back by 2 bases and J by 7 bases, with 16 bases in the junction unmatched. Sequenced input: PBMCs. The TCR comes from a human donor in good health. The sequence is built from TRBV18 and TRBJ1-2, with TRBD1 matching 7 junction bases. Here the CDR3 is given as CASSPKESTRTGRGYTF. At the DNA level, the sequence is TGTGCCAGCTCACCAAAAGAATCGACACGGACAGGTCGTGGCTACACCTTC.